A selection of T cell receptor beta chains follows, all from one sample in a study of tumor-infiltrating lymphocytes in primary liver carcinoma. One entry per CDR3 protein results from TCRdb running MiXCR on the multiplex PCR reads. The top ten hold less than 75% of the sample, which has more than 150,000 distinct CDR3 sequences, about 60% seen once. Sequenced: peripheral blood. These receptors all come from a man in his forties with primary liver carcinoma and hepatitis B virus infection. Both conserved end residues are part of each CDR3. A D gene is named only where the DNA matches it firmly. Some rows mark clone size as missing; the rest say once, few, many or name a class of expanded clone.

j_call: TRBJ2-1
d_call: TRBD1
v_call: TRBV5-6
clone_size: .
cdr3_nt: TGTGCCAGCAGCGGGAACCGGGACAGCTCGGACAATGAGCAGTTCTTC
cdr3_aa: CASSGNRDSSDNEQFF

j_call: TRBJ2-3
d_call: TRBD2
v_call: TRBV11-1
clone_size: .
cdr3_nt: TGTGTCAGCAGCTTTGGACTAGTGGGATCTGCTAGCACAGATACGCAGTATTTT
cdr3_aa: CVSSFGLVGSASTDTQYF

j_call: TRBJ2-7
d_call: .
v_call: TRBV11-2
clone_size: .
cdr3_nt: TGTGCCAGCAGCTGGGACGCCGGAACCTACGAGCAGTACTTC
cdr3_aa: CASSWDAGTYEQYF

j_call: TRBJ2-3
d_call: .
v_call: TRBV11-2
clone_size: .
cdr3_nt: TGTGCCAGGAGCTCCGATGGAAATACTCAGTATTTT
cdr3_aa: CARSSDGNTQYF

j_call: TRBJ2-5
d_call: .
v_call: TRBV14
clone_size: .
cdr3_nt: TGTACCAGCAGACCAAGCTACGAGACCGAGACCCAGTACTTC
cdr3_aa: CTSRPSYETETQYF

j_call: TRBJ1-2
d_call: TRBD1
v_call: TRBV5-4
clone_size: once
cdr3_nt: TGTGCCAGCAGCTTGGCCAAGGGGGACAGTAACTATGGCTGCACCTTC
cdr3_aa: CASSLAKGDSNYGCTF

j_call: TRBJ1-1
d_call: .
v_call: TRBV11-2
clone_size: many
cdr3_nt: TGTGCCAGCAGCTCCCCCAGGGAGGGGACTGAAGCTTTCTTT
cdr3_aa: CASSSPREGTEAFF

j_call: TRBJ2-2
d_call: .
v_call: TRBV5-1
clone_size: .
cdr3_nt: TGCGCCAGCAGTGTTGGGGCTAACACCGGGGAGCTGTTTTTT
cdr3_aa: CASSVGANTGELFF

j_call: TRBJ2-7
d_call: TRBD2
v_call: TRBV6-2/TRBV6-3
clone_size: .
cdr3_nt: TGTGCCAGCAGAAAGAAAGGGAGCCTAGCGGCCATAGACGGCCAGCAGTACTTC
cdr3_aa: CASRKKGSLAAIDGQQYF

j_call: TRBJ2-1
d_call: TRBD2
v_call: TRBV28
clone_size: .
cdr3_nt: TGTGCCAGCACTAAACGGGAGGGGCGTTCCTACAATGAGCAGTTCTTC
cdr3_aa: CASTKREGRSYNEQFF

j_call: TRBJ2-5
d_call: .
v_call: TRBV11-2
clone_size: .
cdr3_nt: TGTGCCAACAGCTTAGGCTCACTAACGGCCCAAGAGACCCAGTACTTC
cdr3_aa: CANSLGSLTAQETQYF

j_call: TRBJ1-2
d_call: TRBD1
v_call: TRBV6-5
clone_size: few
cdr3_nt: TGTGCCAGCAGTTACAGGGGGCGGAATGGCTACACCTTC
cdr3_aa: CASSYRGRNGYTF

j_call: TRBJ2-5
d_call: .
v_call: TRBV12-3/TRBV12-4
clone_size: few
cdr3_nt: TGTGCCAGCACCTTGGGGGTTGCGGAAGAGACCCAGTACTTC
cdr3_aa: CASTLGVAEETQYF

j_call: TRBJ2-5
d_call: .
v_call: TRBV7-9
clone_size: .
cdr3_nt: TGTGCCAGCAGCCCCAAACAGCGGGCCCAAGAGACCCAGTACTTC
cdr3_aa: CASSPKQRAQETQYF

j_call: TRBJ2-5
d_call: .
v_call: TRBV4-1
clone_size: .
cdr3_nt: TGCGCCAGCAGCCAAGATTCTAGGGGGAGCGAGACCCAGTACTTC
cdr3_aa: CASSQDSRGSETQYF

j_call: TRBJ2-7
d_call: .
v_call: TRBV4-2
clone_size: .
cdr3_nt: TGTGCCAGCAGCCAAGAACAGGCTATGCTGACCTCCTACGAGCAGTACTTC
cdr3_aa: CASSQEQAMLTSYEQYF

j_call: TRBJ2-7
d_call: TRBD1
v_call: TRBV10-3
clone_size: .
cdr3_nt: TGTGTCATCAGTGCCCTTCCCCCGGGACAGGGGTTCGGCGAGCAGTACTTC
cdr3_aa: CVISALPPGQGFGEQYF

j_call: TRBJ2-3
d_call: TRBD2
v_call: TRBV4-1
clone_size: .
cdr3_nt: TGCGCCAGCAGTCAGGCGTCTAGCGGTGCTAGCACAGATACGCAGTATTTT
cdr3_aa: CASSQASSGASTDTQYF

j_call: TRBJ2-5
d_call: .
v_call: TRBV14
clone_size: few
cdr3_nt: TGTGCCAGCAGCCCCACGGCAGGGTCCCGAACCCAGTACTTC
cdr3_aa: CASSPTAGSRTQYF

j_call: TRBJ2-5
d_call: .
v_call: TRBV11-2
clone_size: .
cdr3_nt: TGTGCCAGTAGCCCGATCTCCATGGAGACCCAGTACTTC
cdr3_aa: CASSPISMETQYF

j_call: TRBJ2-3
d_call: .
v_call: TRBV24-1
clone_size: .
cdr3_nt: TGTGCCACCAGTGATTTTGAGAGAGCGCAGTATTTT
cdr3_aa: CATSDFERAQYF

j_call: TRBJ2-7
d_call: .
v_call: TRBV11-2
clone_size: .
cdr3_nt: TGTACCAGCAGCTTGGGTGCCTACTACGAGCAGTACTTT
cdr3_aa: CTSSLGAYYEQYF

j_call: TRBJ2-3
d_call: TRBD1
v_call: TRBV10-3
clone_size: many
cdr3_nt: TGTGCCATCAGCGACAGGGCTGGCACAGATACGCAGTATTTT
cdr3_aa: CAISDRAGTDTQYF

j_call: TRBJ2-5
d_call: TRBD2
v_call: TRBV5-1
clone_size: .
cdr3_nt: TGCGCCAACAGTCGAACTAGCGGGAGACAAGAGACCCAGTACTTC
cdr3_aa: CANSRTSGRQETQYF

j_call: TRBJ1-5
d_call: .
v_call: TRBV6-1
clone_size: .
cdr3_nt: TGTGCCATCAGTGGTCATAATCAGCCCCAGCATTTT
cdr3_aa: CAISGHNQPQHF

j_call: TRBJ2-1
d_call: .
v_call: TRBV4-2
clone_size: .
cdr3_nt: TGTGCCAGCAGCCAAGAGTGGGCGAGAGGGAACAATGAGCAGTTCTTC
cdr3_aa: CASSQEWARGNNEQFF

j_call: TRBJ2-3
d_call: TRBD2
v_call: TRBV14
clone_size: .
cdr3_nt: TGTGCCAGCAGCCTAAACCTAGCGGGAGATACGCAGTATTTT
cdr3_aa: CASSLNLAGDTQYF

j_call: TRBJ1-6
d_call: .
v_call: TRBV7-3
clone_size: .
cdr3_nt: TGTGCCAGCAGCTTAACCGGGGGGAAAAACTCACCCCTCCACTTT
cdr3_aa: CASSLTGGKNSPLHF

j_call: TRBJ2-7
d_call: TRBD2
v_call: TRBV20-1
clone_size: .
cdr3_nt: TGCAGTGTTAGAAGCGGGAGGGGTGGCGAGCAGTACTTC
cdr3_aa: CSVRSGRGGEQYF

j_call: TRBJ2-6
d_call: .
v_call: TRBV6-1
clone_size: .
cdr3_nt: TGTGCCAGCAATCCAGGGAGTTCCTCTGGGGCCAACGTCCTGACTTTC
cdr3_aa: CASNPGSSSGANVLTF

j_call: TRBJ1-1
d_call: .
v_call: TRBV10-3
clone_size: .
cdr3_nt: TGTGCCATCAGTCGCACAAGTATGAACACTGAAGCTTTCTTT
cdr3_aa: CAISRTSMNTEAFF

j_call: TRBJ2-6
d_call: TRBD2
v_call: TRBV4-1
clone_size: few
cdr3_nt: TGCGCCAGCAGCCAAGTCTTAGCGGGAGGGTCTGGGGCCAACGTCCTGACTTTC
cdr3_aa: CASSQVLAGGSGANVLTF

j_call: TRBJ1-6
d_call: .
v_call: TRBV11-2
clone_size: .
cdr3_nt: TGTGCCAGCAGCCCGGGCGGGGGCAGTGGGTCACCTCTCCAATTT
cdr3_aa: CASSPGGGSGSPLQF

j_call: TRBJ2-7
d_call: .
v_call: TRBV29-1
clone_size: many
cdr3_nt: TGCAGCATTCGGGCCTCTACCTACGAGCAGTACTTC
cdr3_aa: CSIRASTYEQYF

j_call: TRBJ2-5
d_call: .
v_call: TRBV12-3/TRBV12-4
clone_size: .
cdr3_nt: TGTGCCAGCAGTTTTAGGGGGGGGCGAGGGACCCAGTACTTC
cdr3_aa: CASSFRGGRGTQYF

j_call: TRBJ2-5
d_call: TRBD1
v_call: TRBV6-1
clone_size: once
cdr3_nt: TGTGCCAGCAGTGAAGAAGGACAGGGGGCAGGTCGAGAGACCCAGTACTTC
cdr3_aa: CASSEEGQGAGRETQYF

j_call: TRBJ2-7
d_call: .
v_call: TRBV11-2
clone_size: .
cdr3_nt: TGTGCCAGCAGCCCGTGGGTGGGTTACGAGCAGTACTTC
cdr3_aa: CASSPWVGYEQYF

j_call: TRBJ2-3
d_call: TRBD2
v_call: TRBV29-1
clone_size: .
cdr3_nt: TGCAGCGTTGAACCTAGCGGGAGCCCTGATACGCAGTATTTT
cdr3_aa: CSVEPSGSPDTQYF

j_call: TRBJ2-2
d_call: TRBD2
v_call: TRBV12-3/TRBV12-4
clone_size: .
cdr3_nt: TGTGCCAGCAGTCGGACTAGCGGGATGGCCGGGGAGCTGTTTTTT
cdr3_aa: CASSRTSGMAGELFF

j_call: TRBJ2-4
d_call: .
v_call: TRBV6-2/TRBV6-3
clone_size: .
cdr3_nt: TGTGCCAGCAGTTTCGAACGAGACAGCCTTTGGGTCAAAAACATTCAGTACTTC
cdr3_aa: CASSFERDSLWVKNIQYF

j_call: TRBJ2-3
d_call: TRBD2
v_call: TRBV14
clone_size: .
cdr3_nt: TGTGCCAGCAGCTGGGGACTAGCTGGCGCAGATACGCAGAATTTT
cdr3_aa: CASSWGLAGADTQNF

j_call: TRBJ2-3
d_call: .
v_call: TRBV11-3
clone_size: many
cdr3_nt: TGTGCCAGCAGCTTATTAGGGCAGCAAGATACGCAGTATTTT
cdr3_aa: CASSLLGQQDTQYF

j_call: TRBJ1-2
d_call: TRBD1
v_call: TRBV29-1
clone_size: .
cdr3_nt: TGCAGCGTTCGGGAACAGGGGTATGGCTACACCTTC
cdr3_aa: CSVREQGYGYTF

j_call: TRBJ2-6
d_call: .
v_call: TRBV11-2
clone_size: .
cdr3_nt: TGTGCCAGCAGCTCACCCACCCTTTCTGGGGCCAAGGTCCTGACTTTC
cdr3_aa: CASSSPTLSGAKVLTF

j_call: TRBJ2-5
d_call: .
v_call: TRBV29-1
clone_size: many
cdr3_nt: TGCAGCGTTGACAACAGCCAAGAGACCCAGTACTTC
cdr3_aa: CSVDNSQETQYF

j_call: TRBJ2-7
d_call: TRBD1
v_call: TRBV4-1
clone_size: .
cdr3_nt: TGCGCCAGCAGCCAAGAAAAGGCGGGACAGGGTTGGTACGAGCAGTACTTC
cdr3_aa: CASSQEKAGQGWYEQYF

j_call: TRBJ2-3
d_call: TRBD2
v_call: TRBV13
clone_size: few
cdr3_nt: TGTGCCAGCAGCTTAGGGGAAGGCGGGAGGGCCCTCGCGGATACGCAGTATTTT
cdr3_aa: CASSLGEGGRALADTQYF

j_call: TRBJ2-5
d_call: .
v_call: TRBV11-2
clone_size: .
cdr3_nt: TGTACCAGCAGCTTAGTGCATGGTCTAGCGATTCAAGAGACCCAGTACTTC
cdr3_aa: CTSSLVHGLAIQETQYF

j_call: TRBJ2-1
d_call: TRBD2
v_call: TRBV6-6
clone_size: few
cdr3_nt: TGTGCCAGCACCAAACTAGCGCAACCTGGCGATGAGCAGTTCTTC
cdr3_aa: CASTKLAQPGDEQFF

j_call: TRBJ1-5
d_call: .
v_call: TRBV7-8
clone_size: few
cdr3_nt: TGTGCCAGCAGCTTAGGCGAGGGGGGGCAGAATCAGCCCCAGCATTTT
cdr3_aa: CASSLGEGGQNQPQHF

j_call: TRBJ2-5
d_call: TRBD2
v_call: TRBV12-3/TRBV12-4
clone_size: .
cdr3_nt: TGTGCCAGCAGTTTTGCGGGAGCCCAAGAGACCCAGTACTTC
cdr3_aa: CASSFAGAQETQYF

j_call: TRBJ2-3
d_call: .
v_call: TRBV6-5
clone_size: few
cdr3_nt: TGTGCCAGCGTTAAGGGTGGGACAGATACGCAGTATTTT
cdr3_aa: CASVKGGTDTQYF

j_call: TRBJ1-5
d_call: .
v_call: TRBV6-6
clone_size: many
cdr3_nt: TGTGCCAGCAGTCCAAGGCAGGGTCCTCATCAGCCCCAGCATTTT
cdr3_aa: CASSPRQGPHQPQHF

j_call: TRBJ2-7
d_call: TRBD2
v_call: TRBV6-6
clone_size: .
cdr3_nt: TGTGCCAGCAAGGGGCTAGCGGGATCCTACGAGCAGTACTTC
cdr3_aa: CASKGLAGSYEQYF

j_call: TRBJ2-7
d_call: .
v_call: TRBV4-1
clone_size: .
cdr3_nt: TGCGCCAGCAGCCAAACAGTCCGCCTTGGGGAGCAGTACTTC
cdr3_aa: CASSQTVRLGEQYF